These 15 T cell receptor beta chains share one sample of origin, sequenced in a study of CD8 T cells in ankylosing spondylitis. One entry per CDR3 protein results from TCRdb running MiXCR on the 5' RACE reads. The sample lists about 160,000 distinct CDR3 sequences, around a tenth occurring once. Sequencing was carried out using blood, either unsorted or a sorted T cell fraction (not recorded which). The receptors come from a female donor with ankylosing spondylitis or in good health (not recorded which).

The chain couples TRBV6-5 to TRBJ2-1, with TRBD2 identical over 8 bases. Germline CDR1 and CDR2: MNHEY and SVGAGI. This CDR3 comprises 15 residues. J gave up 2 bases and V 2 bases, and 2 bases lay outside the gene matches. This chain's CDR3 is CASSYREGPYNEQFF. The CDR3 nucleotides read TGTGCCAGCAGTTACCGGGAGGGCCCCTACAATGAGCAGTTCTTC.

A few counts support this clonotype. The chain couples TRBV5-6 to TRBJ1-2; D gene uncertain. The V gene lost 1 base and the J gene lost 4 bases, with 14 bases spanning the gap. The CDR3 has 15 amino acids. Germline CDR1 SGHDT, CDR2 YYEEEE. CDR3 amino acids: CASSLRGMEVYGYTF. The CDR3 DNA is TGTGCCAGCAGCTTGCGGGGAATGGAGGTCTATGGCTACACCTTC.

The J gene is TRBJ2-3, the V gene TRBV9; 8 positions agree with TRBD1. CDR3 length: 16 amino acids. The J segment lost 4 bases and the V segment lost 2 bases, leaving 9 bases of the junction unmatched. CDR1 SGDLS and CDR2 YYNGEE come from the germline V gene. The CDR3 sequence is CASSVRQDRAADTQYF. The DNA of the CDR3 is TGTGCCAGCAGCGTTAGACAGGACAGGGCCGCAGATACGCAGTATTTT.

The V gene is TRBV29-1, the J gene TRBJ2-7; 9 bases agree with TRBD1. CDR1 and CDR2 (germline): SQVTM, ANQGSEA. The J segment lost 3 bases and the V segment lost 4 bases, leaving 13 bases of the junction unmatched. This CDR3 has 16 amino acids. The CDR3 region is CSVGGGTGWVGYEQYF. CDR3 coding DNA: TGCAGCGTTGGGGGTGGGACAGGGTGGGTTGGCTACGAGCAGTACTTC.

This chain uses TRBV10-2 with TRBJ2-3; no clear D gene. This CDR3 contains 10 residues. Germline V CDR1 and CDR2: WSHSY, SAAADI. V was shortened by 10 bases and J by 6 bases, with 8 bases between the two germline ends. In nucleotides, the CDR3 is TGCGCCACCCTGGCGGATACGCAGTATTTT. Its protein is CATLADTQYF.

A few counts support this clonotype. The chain couples TRBV4-2 to TRBJ2-1; no definite D call. The CDR3 consists of 13 residues. V shed 2 bases and J shed 6 bases, with 8 bases lying between them. Germline loops: CDR1 LGHNA, CDR2 YNFKEQ. The DNA of the CDR3 is TGTGCCAGCAGCCAACTAGGCGGCAATGAGCAGTTCTTC. It specifies CASSQLGGNEQFF.

This clonotype was found a few times. This chain links TRBV7-2 with TRBJ1-2, with D possibly being TRBD1 (5 bases). V dropped 4 bases and J dropped 0 bases, with 9 bases sitting between them. The CDR3 runs to 14 residues. CDR1 and CDR2 (germline): SGHTA, FQGNSA. The CDR3 nucleotides are TGTGCCAGCAGCTCCGGGGCAGCTAACTATGGCTACACCTTC. It encodes CASSSGAANYGYTF.

This clonotype was seen more than once but under ten times. The chain joins TRBV7-9 to TRBJ2-5; 10 bases fit TRBD2. In germline, CDR1 is SEHNR, CDR2 FQNEAQ (reference sequence). The CDR3 is made up of 16 amino acids. After removal of 4 bases from V and 1 base from J, the junction contained 6 bases not matched to a gene. The CDR3 DNA reads as TGTGCCAGCAGCTCAAAACTAGCGGGACTCCAAGAGACCCAGTACTTC. Residues: CASSSKLAGLQETQYF. Full variable domain (outside the CDR3, taken from reference TRBV7-9 and TRBJ2-5): DTGVSQNPRHKITKRGQNVTFRCDPISEHNRLYWYRQTLGQGPEFLTYFQNEAQLEKSRLLSDRFSAERPKGSFSTLEIQRTEQGDSAMYLCASSSKLAGLQETQYFGPGTRLLVL.

The table lists this clonotype with many counts. This chain connects TRBV9 to TRBJ2-1, with 7 bases that match TRBD1. Germline loops: CDR1 SGDLS, CDR2 YYNGEE. The CDR3 is made up of 16 amino acids. Unmatched junction bases numbered 5, after V lost 0 bases and J lost 2 bases. CDR3 sequence reads: CASSVGRQGAYNEQFF. Here the CDR3 DNA reads TGTGCCAGCAGCGTAGGTCGTCAGGGGGCCTACAATGAGCAGTTCTTC.

Only a few counts were recorded for this clonotype. The V call is TRBV29-1, the J call TRBJ1-2; tentative D call: TRBD1 (5 bases). With 4 bases removed from V and 5 bases from J, the gap between germline ends came to 8 bases. The V gene's germline CDR1 is SQVTM and CDR2 ANQGSEA. The CDR3 sequence is 11 residues long. CDR3 coding DNA: TGCAGCGTTGTTGGGGCATATGGCTACACCTTC. This sequence encodes CSVVGAYGYTF.

This clonotype has only a few counts. The V gene is TRBV20-1, the J gene TRBJ2-7, with 9 bases aligning to TRBD1. Germline-derived CDR1 and CDR2 are DFQATT and SNEGSKA (reference sequence). The CDR3 sequence is 13 residues long. The junction had 1 base not matched to a gene; V was cut back by 3 bases and J by 1 base. DNA for the CDR3: TGCAGTGCTAGGGGACAGGGATCCTACGAGCAGTACTTC. Its protein is CSARGQGSYEQYF.

The V gene is TRBV4-3, the J gene TRBJ2-1; 9 nucleotides line up with TRBD2. Unmatched junction bases numbered 9, after V lost 0 bases and J lost 9 bases. CDR1 is LGHNA and CDR2 is YSLEER in the germline V gene. The CDR3 covers 16 residues. CDR3: CASSQDRRGRVSEQFF. The CDR3 DNA follows: TGCGCCAGCAGCCAAGATAGGCGCGGGAGGGTTAGTGAGCAGTTCTTC.

The sample holds a few counts of this clonotype. This rearrangement joins TRBV27 to TRBJ1-3; D is uncertain. Trimming took 0 bases from V and 1 from J, leaving 4 bases between them. The CDR3 contains 14 residues. Germline V gives CDR1 MNHEY, CDR2 SMNVEV (reference sequence). This chain's CDR3 is CASSLSESGNTIYF. DNA for the CDR3: TGTGCCAGCAGTTTATCAGAGTCTGGAAACACCATATATTTT.

The V call is TRBV4-3, the J call TRBJ2-7; TRBD2 is a possible D gene (5 bases). Deletions cut 3 bases from V and 2 bases from J, with 17 bases between. The CDR3 extends over 16 amino acids. Germline loops: CDR1 LGHNA, CDR2 YSLEER. The CDR3 nucleotides read TGCGCCAGCAGCCAGGAGAATCGGGGTCTGACCTACGAGCAGTACTTC. Encoded protein: CASSQENRGLTYEQYF.

This clonotype was recorded many times. V is TRBV20-1 and J is TRBJ1-5; the D gene is possibly TRBD1 (6 bases). This CDR3 is built from 13 residues. Germline CDR1 and CDR2: DFQATT and SNEGSKA (reference sequence). The ends were cut back, 6 bases at V and 4 bases at J, with 13 bases in the middle. The CDR3 sequence is CSAAGTNNQPQHF. The CDR3 DNA is TGCAGTGCAGCAGGGACAAATAATCAGCCCCAGCATTTT.